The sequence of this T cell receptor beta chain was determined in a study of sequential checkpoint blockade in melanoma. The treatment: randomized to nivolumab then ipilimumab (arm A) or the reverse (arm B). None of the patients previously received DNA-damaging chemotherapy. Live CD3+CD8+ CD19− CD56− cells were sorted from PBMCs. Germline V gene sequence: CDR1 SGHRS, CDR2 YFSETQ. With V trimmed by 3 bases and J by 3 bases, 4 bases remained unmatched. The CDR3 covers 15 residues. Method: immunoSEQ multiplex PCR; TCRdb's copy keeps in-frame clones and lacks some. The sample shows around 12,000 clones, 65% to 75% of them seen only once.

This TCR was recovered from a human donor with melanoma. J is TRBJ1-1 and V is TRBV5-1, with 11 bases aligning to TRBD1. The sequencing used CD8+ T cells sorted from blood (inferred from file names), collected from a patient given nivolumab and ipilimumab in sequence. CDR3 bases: TGCGCCAGCAGCTACCTGGGACAGGGGGACACTGAAGCTTTCTTT. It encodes CASSYLGQGDTEAFF.